The 27 T cell receptor beta chains below all came from one sample that was sequenced in a study of blood T cell repertoires in COVID-19. Measured with immunoSEQ multiplex PCR; TCRdb has only the in-frame clones, and not every one. The table lists some 130,000 clones, around 73% of them singletons. Sequencing was carried out using PBMCs or T cells enriched from blood (not recorded which). All receptors derive from a woman aged 50 to 60 who had recovered from COVID-19.

In nucleotides, the CDR3 is TGCAGCGTTGAGAGGACAGTCGACAATGAGCAGTTCTTC. Encoded protein: CSVERTVDNEQFF. The rearrangement uses TRBV29-1 and TRBJ2-1; maybe TRBD1 (6 bases). The CDR3 consists of 13 residues. Per germline, CDR1 SQVTM and CDR2 ANQGSEA. Between the trimmed V and J ends, which lost 3 bases and 5 bases, there was a span of 11 bases.

The chain is built from TRBV19 and TRBJ2-6; 7 positions match TRBD2. V lost 7 bases, J lost 4 bases, and 16 bases stayed unmatched. Germline V CDR1 and CDR2: LNHDA, SQIVND (reference sequence). The CDR3 is made up of 18 amino acids. The CDR3: CASTSPGGAARGANVLTF. CDR3 DNA: TGTGCCAGTACCAGCCCGGGGGGAGCGGCGCGGGGGGCCAACGTCCTGACTTTC.

The rearrangement joins TRBV20-1 to TRBJ2-7; possibly TRBD1 for D (5 bases). Trimming left V 6 bases short and J 9 bases short, with 15 bases between. Germline CDR1 reads DFQATT; CDR2 reads SNEGSKA (reference sequence). This CDR3 has 11 residues. CDR3 DNA: TGCAGTGCCTTTAAGGGGTTACGGCAGTACGTC. It translates to CSAFKGLRQYV.

The CDR3 DNA is TGTGCCAGCAGCTTCTTGCGGGGGATCGATGAAAAACTGTTTTTT. Its translation: CASSFLRGIDEKLFF. The genes are TRBV14 and TRBJ1-4; a possible D gene is TRBD1 (5 bases). The CDR3 sequence is 15 residues long. Trimming removed 5 bases from V and 6 bases from J, with 16 bases in between. The germline CDR1 and CDR2 sequences are SGHDN and FVKESK.

The V call is TRBV3-1 (or the pseudogene TRBV3-2), the J call TRBJ2-1, with a possible D match to TRBD2 (6 bases). V lost 0 bases and J 2 bases, leaving 11 bases between the germline ends. Per germline, CDR1 LGHDT and CDR2 YNNKEL (reference sequence). This CDR3 comprises 16 residues. The CDR3 coding sequence is TGTGCCAGCAGCCAAGACTCCGGGGGACCCTACAATGAGCAGTTCTTC. It codes for CASSQDSGGPYNEQFF.

Only a few counts were recorded for this clone. The J gene is TRBJ1-4, the V gene TRBV28; D possibly corresponds to TRBD1 (6 bases). This CDR3 is 15 amino acids long. Trimming left V 6 bases short and J 7 bases short, with 18 bases between. In germline, CDR1 is MDHEN, CDR2 SYDVKM. In DNA form, the CDR3 reads TGTGCCAGCAGCTGGGAGGGGGGCAGGAGTGAAAAACTGTTTTTT. Its protein product is CASSWEGGRSEKLFF.

The V gene is TRBV10-3, the J gene TRBJ1-4; possible D gene TRBD1, 5 bases. Germline V gene lookup returns CDR1 ENHRY and CDR2 SYGVKD. Trimming pared 3 bases from V and 0 bases from J, leaving 11 bases between. This CDR3 is built from 16 residues. CDR3 amino acids: CAISDPGGATNEKLFF. The CDR3 DNA is TGTGCCATCAGTGATCCGGGGGGTGCAACTAATGAAAAACTGTTTTTT.

The rearrangement links TRBV5-1 to TRBJ2-1; D perhaps matches TRBD1 (5 bases). The length of the CDR3 is 17 residues. V dropped 4 bases and J dropped 6 bases, with 23 bases sitting between them. Per the germline V gene, CDR1 is SGHRS and CDR2 is YFSETQ. CDR3 amino acids: CASSPGLDRQETNEQFF. CDR3 nucleotides: TGCGCCAGCAGCCCTGGATTAGACAGACAAGAGACCAATGAGCAGTTCTTC.

The rearrangement joins TRBV7-6 to TRBJ2-7; TRBD1 matches 7 bases. In germline, CDR1 is SGHVS, CDR2 FNYEAQ. The CDR3 extends over 15 amino acids. J was trimmed by 2 bases and V by 5 bases; bases with no gene match: 9. CDR3 DNA: TGTGCCAGCAGCCGCGACAGGGTTAGAGCCTACGAGCAGTACTTC. It translates to CASSRDRVRAYEQYF.

The chain is built from TRBV5-1 and TRBJ1-4, with 8 bases fitting TRBD1. The germline CDR1 and CDR2 sequences are SGHRS and YFSETQ. V shed 4 bases, J shed 8 bases, and the junction held 13 bases outside the gene matches. The CDR3 is made up of 16 amino acids. This chain's CDR3 is CASSPRGQGAGEKLFF. CDR3 DNA: TGCGCCAGCAGCCCCCGCGGCCAGGGGGCGGGAGAAAAACTGTTTTTT.

The gene calls are TRBV30 and TRBJ2-1; D call uncertain. The CDR3 runs to 14 residues. Germline-derived CDR1 and CDR2 are GTSNPN and SVGIG (reference sequence). V lost 7 bases and J 3 bases, leaving 16 bases between the germline ends. The CDR3 spells CAFYQVPSYNEQFF. CDR3 nucleotides: TGTGCCTTCTACCAGGTTCCCAGCTACAATGAGCAGTTCTTC. The variable domain in full, with the rest retrieved from reference TRBV30 and TRBJ2-1, is SQTIHQWPATLVQPVGSPLSLECTVEGTSNPNLYWYRQAAGRGLQLLFYSVGIGQISSEVPQNLSASRPQDRQFILSSKKLLLSDSGFYLCAFYQVPSYNEQFFGPGTRLTVL.

The chain links TRBV2 to TRBJ1-1; no firm D call. This CDR3 is built from 15 residues. Germline lookup yields CDR1 SNHLY and CDR2 FYNNEI. V was cut by 3 bases and J by 4 bases, with 15 bases left in between. As DNA, the CDR3 is TGTGCCAGCAGTGAGTCCCGGGGTATTGGCACTGAAGCTTTCTTT. It codes for CASSESRGIGTEAFF.

The V and J genes are TRBV5-4 and TRBJ2-3, with 12 bases matching TRBD2. With 4 bases clipped from V and 5 bases from J, the junction kept 8 bases outside the gene matches. The germline V gene encodes CDR1 SGHNT and CDR2 YYREEE (reference sequence). The CDR3 is made up of 16 amino acids. The CDR3 sequence: CASSRSSGGAGDTQYF. CDR3 DNA sequence: TGTGCCAGCAGCCGCTCTAGCGGGGGGGCCGGAGATACGCAGTATTTT.

For the CDR3, the DNA is TGTGCCACCAGTGATTTAGCTAGCGGGGATATAGATGAGCAGTTCTTC. Protein sequence: CATSDLASGDIDEQFF. The chain links TRBV24-1 to TRBJ2-1, with TRBD2 matching 9 bases. The CDR3 extends over 16 amino acids. Germline CDR1 is KGHDR and CDR2 is SFDVKD. V lost 1 base, J lost 8 bases, and 8 bases stayed unmatched.

In its sample, this clone was seen a few times. The genes are TRBV4-2 and TRBJ1-1, with a tentative D call TRBD1 (5 bases). Looked up from germline, CDR1 is LGHNA and CDR2 is YNFKEQ. V lost 4 bases to trimming and J lost 11 bases, with 17 bases between them. CDR3 size: 13 residues. Here the CDR3 reads CASSLAGGVNAFF. The CDR3 nucleotides read TGTGCCAGCAGCCTGGCGGGGGGAGTGAACGCTTTCTTT.

The V and J genes are TRBV5-1 and TRBJ1-2; D is possibly TRBD1 (6 bases). This CDR3 is 12 amino acids long. The V end lost 4 bases, the J end lost 7 bases, and 11 bases lay between the germline ends. Germline V gives CDR1 SGHRS, CDR2 YFSETQ. The CDR3: CASSTTGSGYTF. The CDR3, as DNA: TGCGCCAGCAGCACAACAGGGAGTGGCTACACCTTC.

This chain uses TRBV27 with TRBJ2-7, with 9 positions matching TRBD1. V shed 3 bases and J 6 bases; nucleotides not matched to a gene: 9. The CDR3 runs 15 residues. Looked up from germline, CDR1 is MNHEY and CDR2 is SMNVEV (reference sequence). The CDR3 spells CASSFTGTGLIEQYF. CDR3 bases: TGTGCCAGCAGTTTTACAGGGACAGGGTTAATCGAGCAGTACTTC.

The rearrangement joins TRBV30 to TRBJ1-6; no definite D call. Per the germline V gene, CDR1 is GTSNPN and CDR2 is SVGIG (reference sequence). The CDR3 is 13 amino acids. Trimming stripped 2 bases from V and 2 bases from J, with 4 bases between. CDR3 amino acids: CAWSNTYNSPLHF. CDR3 nucleotide sequence: TGTGCCTGGAGTAACACCTATAATTCACCCCTCCACTTT.

The chain links TRBV2 to TRBJ1-2, with 7 bases that match TRBD1. From germline, CDR1 is SNHLY and CDR2 FYNNEI. The CDR3 covers 13 residues. J gave up 2 bases and V 11 bases, and 8 bases lay outside the gene matches. The CDR3 region is CAASPGQNYGYTF. CDR3 bases: TGTGCCGCCTCACCGGGACAGAACTATGGCTACACCTTC.

The chain couples TRBV6-5 to TRBJ2-7; 7 positions agree with TRBD1. Trimming cost V 0 bases and J 4 bases; bases outside gene matches: 6. The CDR3 has 15 amino acids. Germline V lookup: CDR1 MNHEY, CDR2 SVGAGI. The CDR3 loop reads CASSYSRAGGYEQYF. The CDR3 nucleotides read TGTGCCAGCAGTTACTCTCGGGCAGGGGGTTACGAGCAGTACTTC.

The V and J genes are TRBV5-5 and TRBJ2-7; 9 nucleotides align to TRBD1. Trimming at V came to 0 bases and at J to 2 bases, leaving 3 bases not matched to a gene. CDR1 is SGHKS and CDR2 is YYEKEE in the germline V gene (reference sequence). There are 15 residues in the CDR3. This CDR3 is CASSLVGTGTYEQYF. As DNA, the CDR3 is TGTGCCAGCAGCTTGGTCGGGACAGGGACCTACGAGCAGTACTTC.

This sequence joins TRBV2 and TRBJ1-1; 7 nucleotides match TRBD1. Trimming at V came to 4 bases and at J to 8 bases, leaving 1 base not matched to a gene. CDR1 is SNHLY and CDR2 is FYNNEI in the germline V gene. This CDR3 is built from 11 residues. The CDR3 here is CASSGQGEAFF. CDR3 in DNA: TGTGCCAGCAGTGGACAGGGAGAAGCTTTCTTT.

The chain combines TRBV11-2 with TRBJ2-7; 9 nucleotides line up with TRBD1. Germline assignment: CDR1 SGHAT and CDR2 FQNNGV. The J segment lost 5 bases and the V segment lost 6 bases, leaving 5 bases of the junction unmatched. The length of the CDR3 is 13 residues. The CDR3 reads CASSTGTGNEQYF. The DNA for the CDR3 is TGTGCCAGCAGTACCGGGACAGGGAACGAGCAGTACTTC. Full variable domain (rest looked up from reference TRBV11-2 and TRBJ2-7): EAGVAQSPRYKIIEKRQSVAFWCNPISGHATLYWYQQILGQGPKLLIQFQNNGVVDDSQLPKDRFSAERLKGVDSTLKIQPAKLEDSAVYLCASSTGTGNEQYFGPGTRLTVT.

The rearrangement joins TRBV5-8 to TRBJ1-1, with TRBD1 matching over 8 bases. The junction had 9 bases not matched to a gene; V was cut back by 4 bases and J by 4 bases. The CDR3 has 15 amino acids. From germline, CDR1 is SGHTS and CDR2 YDEGEE. The CDR3 spells CASSQRQGISTEAFF. The CDR3 DNA reads TGTGCCAGCAGCCAAAGACAGGGGATCAGCACTGAAGCTTTCTTT. Combining the CDR3 with reference TRBV5-8 and TRBJ1-1 gives the whole variable domain EAGVTQSPTHLIKTRGQQATLRCSPISGHTSVYWYQQALGLGLQFLLWYDEGEERNRGNFPPRFSGRQFPNYSSELNVNALELEDSALYLCASSQRQGISTEAFFGQGTRLTVV.

The rearrangement joins TRBV19 to TRBJ2-1, with 12 bases fitting TRBD2. Germline values: CDR1 LNHDA, CDR2 SQIVND (reference sequence). The J segment lost 4 bases and the V segment lost 5 bases, leaving 6 bases of the junction unmatched. The CDR3 is 16 residues long. The CDR3 loop reads CASSAPLAGGYNEQFF. CDR3 in DNA: TGTGCCAGTAGTGCCCCACTAGCGGGGGGTTACAATGAGCAGTTCTTC. The variable domain in full, completed from reference TRBV19 and TRBJ2-1, reads DGGITQSPKYLFRKEGQNVTLSCEQNLNHDAMYWYRQDPGQGLRLIYYSQIVNDFQKGDIAEGYSVSREKKESFPLTVTSAQKNPTAFYLCASSAPLAGGYNEQFFGPGTRLTVL.

The sample holds a few counts of this clone. The chain couples TRBV3-1 (or the pseudogene TRBV3-2) to TRBJ1-1; TRBD1 matches 9 bases. This CDR3 comprises 19 residues. V shed 0 bases, J shed 4 bases, and the junction held 15 bases outside the gene matches. The V gene's germline CDR1 is LGHDT and CDR2 YNNKEL (reference sequence). The CDR3 region has the DNA TGTGCCAGCAGCCAAGATCGAGGGTGGGACAGGGAGGCAATCACTGAAGCTTTCTTT. Protein product: CASSQDRGWDREAITEAFF.

This chain uses TRBV5-1 with TRBJ1-1; 8 bases align to TRBD1. V was clipped by 3 bases and J by 2 bases; unmatched bases: 3. The CDR3 consists of 14 residues. Germline V gene data show CDR1 as SGHRS and CDR2 as YFSETQ. The CDR3: CASSWGQANTEAFF. In DNA, the CDR3 is TGCGCCAGCAGCTGGGGACAGGCTAACACTGAAGCTTTCTTT.